Shown below are 5 T cell receptor beta chains from a single sample sequenced in a study of CD8+CD57+ T cells in acquired aplastic anemia. The use of genomic DNA as template underpinned the TCR beta VDJ and CDR3 profiling. TCRdb re-called the reads through MiXCR, storing one row per CDR3 protein. The sample holds 160,000 or so distinct CDR3 sequences, approximately 51% seen once. Individuals selected for sequencing had exhibited CD8+CD57+ cell expansion on flow cytometry. The sample comprised sorted CD4+, CD8+, or CD8+CD57+ T cells (not recorded which) from PBMCs. The receptor set was obtained from a human donor with aplastic anemia.

The table lists this clonotype with a few counts. Possible read error: a much larger clone is one base away. CDR3 amino acids: CATSGPTSGSSYNEQFF. The CDR3 DNA sequence: TGTGCCACCAGTGGTCCTACTAGCGGGAGTTCCTACAATGAGCAGTTCTTC. The rearrangement links TRBV24-1 to TRBJ2-1; 11 nucleotides align to TRBD2. Per the germline V gene, CDR1 is KGHDR and CDR2 is SFDVKD. The trim removed 5 bases at V and 1 base at J, leaving 6 bases unmatched. This CDR3 region has 17 residues.

This clonotype was seen only a few times. The J gene is TRBJ2-3, the V gene TRBV4-2; the D gene could be TRBD1 or TRBD2 (6 bases each). The CDR3 has 16 amino acids. Germline CDR1 reads LGHNA; CDR2 reads YNFKEQ. V was trimmed by 1 base and J by 2 bases, leaving 13 bases between them. This chain's CDR3 is CASSQAEGDTTDTQYF. CDR3 DNA: TGTGCCAGCAGCCAAGCGGAGGGGGACACCACAGATACGCAGTATTTT.

The chain couples TRBV9 to TRBJ1-3; TRBD1 is a possible D gene (6 bases). The CDR3 extends over 15 amino acids. Per the germline V gene, CDR1 is SGDLS and CDR2 is YYNGEE. Trimming took off 2 bases at V and 2 bases at J, with 11 bases between the two ends. The CDR3 region has the DNA TGTGCCAGCAGCGTGGGGGGCCGGACTGGAAACACCATATATTTT. Amino acid sequence: CASSVGGRTGNTIYF.

The genes are TRBV2 and TRBJ2-3; no definite D call. The CDR3 covers 13 residues. The germline V and J ends were trimmed by 5 bases and 4 bases, with 10 bases remaining between them. Germline-derived CDR1 and CDR2 are SNHLY and FYNNEI. Here the CDR3 DNA reads TGTGCCAGCAGTCTCGTGCAGTCAGATACGCAGTATTTT. Translated: CASSLVQSDTQYF.

At least ten counts were recorded for this clonotype. V usage is TRBV12-3 or TRBV12-4 and J usage is TRBJ1-2, with a weak D call TRBD1 (5 bases). V lost 3 bases and J 2 bases, leaving 7 bases between the germline ends. This CDR3 comprises 13 residues. The CDR3 nucleotides are TGTGCCAGCAGTTTGGACACAAACTATGGCTACACCTTC. It encodes CASSLDTNYGYTF.